Below are 7 T cell receptor beta chains sequenced from a single sample in a study of T cells after yellow fever vaccination. TCRdb analysed the 5' RACE reads with MiXCR anew, one entry per CDR3 protein. Of about 150,000 distinct CDR3 sequences listed, 6.6% are singletons. The starting material was CD4+ T cells sorted from PBMCs, obtained 10 days after the yellow fever booster vaccination. These receptors all come from a man between 25 and 39 years old who received the YFV17D yellow fever vaccine.

This clonotype has at least ten counts. V gene TRBV9 combines with J gene TRBJ2-7; the match to TRBD1 covers 9 bases. Germline CDR1 SGDLS, CDR2 YYNGEE. Trimming took 1 base from V and 6 from J; bases not matched to a gene: 5. The CDR3 covers 14 residues. For the CDR3, the DNA is TGTGCCAGCAGCGTACAGACAGGGGGGGGCGAGCAGTACTTC. This gives the protein CASSVQTGGGEQYF.

The sample holds many counts of this clonotype. The chain has TRBV7-3 and TRBJ1-1; D is undetermined. Germline CDR1 and CDR2: SGHTA and FQGTGA. There are 13 residues in the CDR3. Trimming took 5 bases from V and 3 from J, leaving 10 bases between them. Here the CDR3 DNA reads TGTGCCAGCAGCGGGAACAGTCACACTGAAGCTTTCTTT. The encoded protein is CASSGNSHTEAFF. Variable domain in full (rest from reference TRBV7-3 and TRBJ1-1): GAGVSQTPSNKVTEKGKYVELRCDPISGHTALYWYRQSLGQGPEFLIYFQGTGAADDSGLPNDRFFAVRPEGSVSTLKIQRTERGDSAVYLCASSGNSHTEAFFGQGTRLTVV.

This clonotype was observed many times. The chain couples TRBV20-1 to TRBJ2-7; D perhaps matches TRBD2 (6 bases). Germline V lookup: CDR1 DFQATT, CDR2 SNEGSKA (reference sequence). The CDR3 has 11 residues. Trimming pared 7 bases from V and 10 bases from J, leaving 17 bases between. The CDR3 loop reads CSGGTADSQYF. DNA for the CDR3: TGCAGTGGCGGGACGGCCGATTCTCAGTACTTC.

The chain has TRBV20-1 and TRBJ1-1, with 9 bases that match TRBD1. The CDR3 is 14 residues long. Trimming took 6 bases from V and 11 from J; bases not matched to a gene: 16. Germline lookup yields CDR1 DFQATT and CDR2 SNEGSKA (reference sequence). The CDR3 spells CSATSPGQGFRAFF. CDR3 sequence (DNA): TGCAGTGCCACCTCGCCGGGACAGGGATTCAGGGCTTTCTTT.

This clonotype came up a few times. V is TRBV20-1 and J is TRBJ2-3; 14 bases match TRBD2. V trimming: 1 base; J trimming: 6 bases; junction bases outside the gene matches: 12. CDR3 length equals 18 residues. Germline V gene sequence: CDR1 DFQATT, CDR2 SNEGSKA (reference sequence). CDR3 sequence reads: CSARASPGTSGRGDTQYF. CDR3 DNA: TGCAGTGCTAGAGCTAGCCCCGGGACTAGCGGGAGAGGGGATACGCAGTATTTT.

This clonotype has a handful of counts. V is TRBV18 and J is TRBJ1-1; D remains unclear. The CDR3 contains 13 residues. Germline V gene data show CDR1 as KGHSH and CDR2 as LQKENI. V lost 5 bases and J lost 2, with 9 bases in between. CDR3 sequence (DNA): TGTGCCAGCTCAGACACCCTTAACACTGAAGCTTTCTTT. This sequence encodes CASSDTLNTEAFF.

This clonotype has more than one count but fewer than ten. The chain uses TRBV6-1 and TRBJ1-3, with 9 bases lining up with TRBD1. V trimming: 6 bases; J trimming: 1 base; junction bases outside the gene matches: 10. Germline V lookup: CDR1 MNHNS, CDR2 SASEGT. The CDR3 covers 17 residues. The CDR3 loop reads CASSPTPGQGSGNTIYF. Written as DNA, the CDR3 is TGTGCCAGCAGCCCTACTCCGGGACAGGGATCTGGAAACACCATATATTTT.